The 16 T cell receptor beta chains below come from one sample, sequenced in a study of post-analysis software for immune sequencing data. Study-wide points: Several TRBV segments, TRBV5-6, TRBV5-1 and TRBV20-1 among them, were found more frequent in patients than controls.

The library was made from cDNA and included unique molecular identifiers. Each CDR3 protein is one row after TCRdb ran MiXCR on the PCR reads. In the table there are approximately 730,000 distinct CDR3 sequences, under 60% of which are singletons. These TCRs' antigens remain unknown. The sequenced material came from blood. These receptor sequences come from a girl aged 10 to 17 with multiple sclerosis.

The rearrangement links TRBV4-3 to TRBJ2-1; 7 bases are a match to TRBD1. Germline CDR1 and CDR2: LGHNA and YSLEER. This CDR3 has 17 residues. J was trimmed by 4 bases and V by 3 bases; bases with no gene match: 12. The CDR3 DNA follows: TGCGCCAGCAGCCACAAACCGAGCGGCAGGGGGTACAATGAGCAGTTCTTC. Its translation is CASSHKPSGRGYNEQFF.

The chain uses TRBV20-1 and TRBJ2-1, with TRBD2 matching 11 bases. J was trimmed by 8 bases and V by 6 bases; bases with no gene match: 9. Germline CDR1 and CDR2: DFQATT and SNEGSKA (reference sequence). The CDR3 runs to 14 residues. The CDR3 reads CSARRLAGGHEQFF. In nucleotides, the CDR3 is TGCAGTGCCCGGAGGCTAGCGGGAGGCCATGAGCAGTTCTTC.

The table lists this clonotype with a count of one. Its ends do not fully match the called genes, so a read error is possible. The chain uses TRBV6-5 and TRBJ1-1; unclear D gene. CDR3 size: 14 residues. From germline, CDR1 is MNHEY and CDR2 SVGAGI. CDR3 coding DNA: TGTGCTAGCAGTTACCAGGACGGGCCCTATGGCGCTTTCTTT. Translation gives CASSYQDGPYGAFF.

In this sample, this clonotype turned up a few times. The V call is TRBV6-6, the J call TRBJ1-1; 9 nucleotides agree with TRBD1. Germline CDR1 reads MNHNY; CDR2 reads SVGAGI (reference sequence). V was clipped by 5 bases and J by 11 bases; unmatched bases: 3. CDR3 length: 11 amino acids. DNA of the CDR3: TGTGCCAGCAGTACACAGGGGGCGGCTTTCTTT. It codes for CASSTQGAAFF.

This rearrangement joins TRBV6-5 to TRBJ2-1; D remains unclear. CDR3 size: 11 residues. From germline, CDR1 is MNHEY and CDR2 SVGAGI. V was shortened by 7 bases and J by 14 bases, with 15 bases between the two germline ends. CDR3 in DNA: TGTGCCAGCACCGGGTCGGGTCGGGAGTTCTTC. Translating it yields CASTGSGREFF.

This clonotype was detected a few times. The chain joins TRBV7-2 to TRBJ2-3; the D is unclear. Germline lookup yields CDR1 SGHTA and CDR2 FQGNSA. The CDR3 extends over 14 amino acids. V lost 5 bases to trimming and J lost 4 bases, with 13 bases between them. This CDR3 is CASSPSMVADTQYF. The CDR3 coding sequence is TGTGCCAGCAGCCCGTCCATGGTGGCAGATACGCAGTATTTT.

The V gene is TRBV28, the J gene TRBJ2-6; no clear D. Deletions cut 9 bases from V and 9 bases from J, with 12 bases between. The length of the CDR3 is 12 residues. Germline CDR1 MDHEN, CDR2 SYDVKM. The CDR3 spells CASQENFNVLTF. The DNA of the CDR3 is TGTGCCAGTCAGGAAAACTTCAACGTCCTGACTTTC.

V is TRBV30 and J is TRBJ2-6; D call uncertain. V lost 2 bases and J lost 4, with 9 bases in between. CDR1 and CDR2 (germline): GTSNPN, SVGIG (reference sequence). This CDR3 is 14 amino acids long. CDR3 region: CAWSPTYGANVLTF. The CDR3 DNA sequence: TGTGCCTGGAGTCCCACCTACGGGGCCAACGTCCTGACTTTC.

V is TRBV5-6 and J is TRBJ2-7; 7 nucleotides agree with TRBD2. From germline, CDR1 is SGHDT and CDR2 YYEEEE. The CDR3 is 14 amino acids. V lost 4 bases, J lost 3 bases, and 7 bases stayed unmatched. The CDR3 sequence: CASSAGDYLYEQYF. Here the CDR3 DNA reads TGTGCCAGCAGCGCCGGGGACTACCTCTACGAGCAGTACTTC.

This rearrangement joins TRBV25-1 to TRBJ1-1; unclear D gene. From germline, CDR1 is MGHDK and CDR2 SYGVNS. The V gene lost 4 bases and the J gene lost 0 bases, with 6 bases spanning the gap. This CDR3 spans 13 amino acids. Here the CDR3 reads CASSAAVNTEAFF. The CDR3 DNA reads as TGTGCCAGCAGTGCGGCAGTGAACACTGAAGCTTTCTTT.

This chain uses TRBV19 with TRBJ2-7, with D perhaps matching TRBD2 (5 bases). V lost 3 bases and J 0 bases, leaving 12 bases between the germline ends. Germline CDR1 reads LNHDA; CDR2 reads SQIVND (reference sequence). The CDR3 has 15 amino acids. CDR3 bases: TGTGCCAGTAGTATGGGCCTCCGGGACTCCTACGAGCAGTACTTC. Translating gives CASSMGLRDSYEQYF.

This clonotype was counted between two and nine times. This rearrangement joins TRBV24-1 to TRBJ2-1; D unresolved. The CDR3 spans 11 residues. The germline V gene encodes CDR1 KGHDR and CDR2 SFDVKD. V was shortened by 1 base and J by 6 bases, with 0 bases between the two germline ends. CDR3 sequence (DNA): TGTGCCACCAGTGATTTCAATGAGCAGTTCTTC. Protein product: CATSDFNEQFF.

In DNA, the CDR3 is TGCGCCAGCAGCCAAGGGACTGACTCACGGACCCAGTACTTC. This codes for CASSQGTDSRTQYF. The V gene is TRBV4-3, the J gene TRBJ2-5, with D maybe TRBD2 (5 bases). Germline CDR1 LGHNA, CDR2 YSLEER. This CDR3 has 14 amino acids. Trimming removed 1 base at V and 7 bases at J, with 13 bases between.

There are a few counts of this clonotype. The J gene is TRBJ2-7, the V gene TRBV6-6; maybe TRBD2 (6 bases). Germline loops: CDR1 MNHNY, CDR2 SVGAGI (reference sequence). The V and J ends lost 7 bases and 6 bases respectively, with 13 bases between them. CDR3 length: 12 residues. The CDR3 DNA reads TGTGCCAGCACCCCCGGGGGTTCCGAGCAGTACTTC. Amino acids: CASTPGGSEQYF.

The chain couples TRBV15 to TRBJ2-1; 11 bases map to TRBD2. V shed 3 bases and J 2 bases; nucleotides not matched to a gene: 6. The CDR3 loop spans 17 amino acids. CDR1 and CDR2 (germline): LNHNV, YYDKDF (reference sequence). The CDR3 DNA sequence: TGTGCCACCAGCAGGGAGCTAGCGGGAGGCCCCTACAATGAGCAGTTCTTC. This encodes CATSRELAGGPYNEQFF.

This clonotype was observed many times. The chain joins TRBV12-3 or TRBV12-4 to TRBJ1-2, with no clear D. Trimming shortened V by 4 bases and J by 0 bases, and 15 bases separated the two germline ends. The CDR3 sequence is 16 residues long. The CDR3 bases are TGTGCCAGCAGTTGGTCTGCGGGAGTAACTAACTATGGCTACACCTTC. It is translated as CASSWSAGVTNYGYTF.